This paragraph reports one TCR beta chain. No antigen is known for it. Looked up from germline, CDR1 is SNHLY and CDR2 is FYNNEI. With 3 bases removed from V and 1 base from J, the gap between germline ends came to 25 bases. The CDR3 consists of 19 residues. TCRdb's copy holds only in-frame clones and misses some; the assay was immunoSEQ multiplex PCR. This sample has around 120,000 clones; about 90% occur once, and the top ten carry 8.5% to 10%. The sample is drawn from a study of T cell responses to AZD1222 COVID-19 vaccine. Study-level findings and limits: The span of vaccine-associated CD4 TCRs extended across spike, with dominance at 160-218 and 743-854.

This chain links TRBV2 with TRBJ2-7; a weak D match, TRBD1 (10 bases). The sample consisted of peripheral blood, taken on day 0 of AZD1222 vaccination. This clonotype originated in an adult in good health. The CDR3 nucleotides are TGTGCCAGCAGTGATCCGGGACAGGGGAGCCTAGCGGGGTCCTACGAGCAGTACTTC. It yields the protein CASSDPGQGSLAGSYEQYF. Filled out from reference TRBV2 and TRBJ2-7, the complete variable domain reads EPEVTQTPSHQVTQMGQEVILRCVPISNHLYFYWYRQILGQKVEFLVSFYNNEISEKSEIFDDQFSVERPDGSNFTLKIRSTKLEDSAMYFCASSDPGQGSLAGSYEQYFGPGTRLTVT.